These T cell receptor beta chains were read from a single sample in a study of blood T cell repertoires in COVID-19. This table comes from immunoSEQ multiplex PCR, and its TCRdb copy is limited to in-frame clones, with some not included. The data show roughly 260,000 clones, roughly 84% seen once. Sequencing used peripheral blood. The receptors were sampled from a woman between 18 and 29 years old with acute or convalescent COVID-19. CDR3s include the opening cysteine and the closing phenylalanine or tryptophan. A D gene is named only where the DNA matches it firmly.

D,V,J,CDR3
NA,TRBV29-1,TRBJ2-5,CSVRGGWMETQYF
TRBD1,TRBV7-6,TRBJ2-5,CASSSQQGYQETQYF
TRBD1,TRBV11-2,TRBJ2-5,CASSSGGGRETQYF
NA,TRBV6-5,TRBJ1-3,CASSYSRDKGNTIYF
TRBD2,TRBV29-1,TRBJ2-7,CSVALADSYEQYF
TRBD2,TRBV9,TRBJ2-1,CASSATSDFYNEQFF
NA,TRBV6-1,TRBJ2-7,CASSEVLPSSYEQYF
NA,TRBV28,TRBJ2-6,CASSFFSVANVLTF
TRBD1,TRBV27,TRBJ1-2,CASSPMPGQGNGYTF
TRBD1,TRBV10-3,TRBJ1-2,CAISQGDRGAYGYTF
NA,TRBV24-1,TRBJ2-1,CATSDFNANEQFF
NA,TRBV7-9,TRBJ1-1,CASSLGLANTEAFF
NA,TRBV27,TRBJ2-3,CASRDSQRLTDTQYF
NA,TRBV5-4,TRBJ2-2,CASSRDTEIPNTGELFF
NA,TRBV7-8,TRBJ2-1,CASKNTGSTRGEQFF
TRBD1,TRBV6-5,TRBJ2-7,CASSHGTGDFYEQYF
TRBD1,TRBV28,TRBJ1-1,CASSQWTGENTEAFF
NA,TRBV5-1,TRBJ1-2,CASSHGEPLTRGYTF
TRBD2,TRBV7-8,TRBJ2-3,CASRTSGSGTDTQYF
TRBD1,TRBV2,TRBJ1-4,CASIGQGLEKLFF
NA,TRBV7-2,TRBJ2-7,CASGIASEQYF
NA,TRBV19,TRBJ1-5,CASSRVGNQPQHF
NA,TRBV30,TRBJ1-2,CAWSPGPRF
NA,TRBV5-5,TRBJ1-4,CASAGVTNEKLFF
TRBD2,TRBV6-1,TRBJ2-7,CASRIERGYEQYF
NA,TRBV4-1,TRBJ1-2,CATAKEINYGYTF
TRBD1,TRBV19,TRBJ1-6,CASSAPTGRNSPLHF
NA,TRBV6-5,TRBJ1-1,CATQENREAFF
NA,TRBV28,TRBJ1-5,CASSTPTTGPNQPQHF
TRBD1,TRBV29-1,TRBJ1-2,CSVLTGASYGYTF
NA,TRBV5-6,TRBJ1-5,CASSLMAGALNQPQHF
TRBD1,TRBV19,TRBJ2-7,CASSAGTGVYEQYF
NA,TRBV5-6,TRBJ1-1,CASSEAAVEAFF
NA,TRBV9,TRBJ2-7,CASSVVGGSYEQYF
NA,TRBV5-1,TRBJ1-2,CASTVVGDGGGYTF
NA,TRBV5-5,TRBJ1-1,CASSSHSAGMGTEAFF
TRBD2,TRBV12-5,TRBJ2-3,CASGFLAGTIPDTQYF
TRBD2,TRBV5-4,TRBJ2-3,CASSPAGLAASTDTQYF
NA,TRBV27,TRBJ2-7,CASSTGAYEQYF
TRBD1,TRBV19,TRBJ1-5,CASTKTGGASVQPQHF
NA,TRBV4-3,TRBJ1-4,CASSHSTGVNEKLFF
NA,TRBV6-1,TRBJ2-7,CASSEDRDYVYEQYF
TRBD1,TRBV19,TRBJ2-5,CASSQGAGGETQYF
NA,TRBV3-1/TRBV3-2,TRBJ1-4,CASSQEWWAANEKLFF
NA,TRBV2,TRBJ1-2,CASTRRAGYTF